These 25 T cell receptor beta chains originate from one sample sequenced in a study of blood T cell repertoires in COVID-19. Sequenced by immunoSEQ multiplex PCR; TCRdb stores in-frame clones only, minus some. The repertoire holds around 250,000 clones, with 84% as singletons. Input material: peripheral blood. The origin of the receptors is a woman between 40 and 55 years old who had recovered from COVID-19.

V usage is TRBV21-1 and J usage is TRBJ2-7; the listed D gene, TRBD2, was not tested against the DNA. TRBV21-1 is listed as a pseudogene. This CDR3 has 14 amino acids. The CDR3 bases are TGTGCCAGCAGCGGGGGGATTCTGGCGGTCGAGCAGTACTTC. This gives the protein CASSGGILAVEQYF.

The genes are TRBV19 and TRBJ1-6; D is uncertain. The CDR3 spans 13 residues. Germline CDR1 reads LNHDA; CDR2 reads SQIVND (reference sequence). Trimming left V 6 bases short and J 8 bases short, with 11 bases between. For the CDR3, the DNA is TGTGCCAGTAGAGAGGTTGCGGATTCACCCCTCCACTTT. Its protein is CASREVADSPLHF.

The chain has TRBV6-6 and TRBJ2-7; a possible D gene is TRBD1 (6 bases). Germline V gene lookup returns CDR1 MNHNY and CDR2 SVGAGI (reference sequence). V was pared by 5 bases and J by 0 bases, with 14 bases between. This CDR3 has 15 amino acids. The DNA for the CDR3 is TGTGCCAGCAGTAGAGCCGAGGACAGCTCCTACGAGCAGTACTTC. The encoded protein is CASSRAEDSSYEQYF.

This clone was picked up a small number of times. The rearrangement joins TRBV2 to TRBJ2-7; TRBD1 is a possible D gene (5 bases). V was trimmed by 4 bases and J by 1 base, leaving 8 bases between them. The germline gives CDR1 SNHLY, CDR2 FYNNEI. The CDR3 runs 13 residues. The CDR3 DNA follows: TGTGCCAGCAGTGCCTCAGGGTCCTACGAGCAGTACTTC. Protein product: CASSASGSYEQYF.

The V call is TRBV6-5, the J call TRBJ1-5; unclear D gene. Germline CDR1 and CDR2: MNHEY and SVGAGI. CDR3 length: 12 residues. Trimming took off 7 bases at V and 4 bases at J, with 8 bases between the two ends. This chain's CDR3 is CASKAGNQPQHF. CDR3 nucleotides: TGTGCCAGCAAGGCGGGGAATCAGCCCCAGCATTTT.

This chain connects TRBV5-1 to TRBJ1-3; possible D gene TRBD1, 5 bases. The CDR3 length is 14 residues. Per germline, CDR1 SGHRS and CDR2 YFSETQ. Trimming removed 1 base from V and 4 bases from J, with 9 bases in between. This CDR3 is CASSLMPGGNTIYF. In nucleotides, the CDR3 is TGCGCCAGCAGCTTGATGCCAGGGGGAAACACCATATATTTT.

This rearrangement joins TRBV6-6 to TRBJ2-5, with 10 nucleotides matching TRBD1. Germline trimming cut 0 bases from V and 5 bases from J; bases unmatched to any gene: 3. Germline V gene data show CDR1 as MNHNY and CDR2 as SVGAGI (reference sequence). CDR3 length: 15 amino acids. CDR3 DNA sequence: TGTGCCAGCAGTTACTCGACAGGGGGCCGGGAGACCCAGTACTTC. The encoded protein is CASSYSTGGRETQYF.

A single count supports this clone. This rearrangement joins TRBV6-5 to TRBJ2-1; 7 nucleotides match TRBD2. Unmatched junction bases numbered 14, after V lost 6 bases and J lost 9 bases. CDR1 and CDR2 from the germline V gene are MNHEY and SVGAGI. CDR3 size: 15 residues. CDR3 nucleotides: TGTGCCAGCAGAATACGGGGAGGGAGTACTGGTGAGCAGTTCTTC. It translates to CASRIRGGSTGEQFF.

V gene TRBV7-9 combines with J gene TRBJ2-1, with TRBD2 identical over 11 bases. The CDR3 loop spans 18 amino acids. After removal of 1 base from V and 0 bases from J, the junction contained 5 bases not matched to a gene. Germline V gene lookup returns CDR1 SEHNR and CDR2 FQNEAQ (reference sequence). CDR3 sequence: CASSLERLAGNSYNEQFF. CDR3 in DNA: TGTGCCAGCAGCTTAGAACGACTAGCGGGGAACTCCTACAATGAGCAGTTCTTC.

The table lists this clone with many counts. The rearrangement links TRBV7-9 to TRBJ1-1; 7 bases match TRBD1. V gave up 3 bases and J gave up 5 bases; unmatched junction bases: 9. Germline V gene lookup returns CDR1 SEHNR and CDR2 FQNEAQ (reference sequence). The CDR3 is 15 amino acids. Here the CDR3 reads CASSFPTGAGTEAFF. CDR3 sequence (DNA): TGTGCCAGCAGCTTCCCCACAGGGGCTGGGACTGAAGCTTTCTTT.

The chain links TRBV18 to TRBJ1-4, with 7 bases lining up with TRBD1. J gave up 5 bases and V 3 bases, and 3 bases lay outside the gene matches. This CDR3 has 14 amino acids. The germline gives CDR1 KGHSH, CDR2 LQKENI. The CDR3 DNA reads as TGTGCCAGCTCACCGACAGGGCGGAATGAAAAACTGTTTTTT. The encoded protein is CASSPTGRNEKLFF.

J is TRBJ2-7 and V is TRBV28; D is unclear. Germline CDR1 is MDHEN and CDR2 is SYDVKM. CDR3 length: 13 amino acids. With 5 bases removed from V and 4 bases from J, the gap between germline ends came to 12 bases. This CDR3 reads CASSISLRYEQYF. In DNA, the CDR3 is TGTGCCAGCAGTATCTCCCTCAGGTACGAGCAGTACTTC.

The chain has TRBV19 and TRBJ1-2; D is ambiguous. The CDR3 contains 14 residues. From germline, CDR1 is LNHDA and CDR2 SQIVND (reference sequence). Trimming cost V 4 bases and J 4 bases, with 13 bases left between them. The CDR3 spells CASSTLPRAYGYTF. For the CDR3, the DNA is TGTGCCAGTAGTACCCTTCCGAGGGCCTATGGCTACACCTTC. Combining the CDR3 with reference TRBV19 and TRBJ1-2 gives the whole variable domain DGGITQSPKYLFRKEGQNVTLSCEQNLNHDAMYWYRQDPGQGLRLIYYSQIVNDFQKGDIAEGYSVSREKKESFPLTVTSAQKNPTAFYLCASSTLPRAYGYTFGSGTRLTVV.

As regards this clone: The sample has other DNA sequences that encode this CDR3 too. This chain joins TRBV30 and TRBJ2-1; 7 bases match TRBD2. Per germline, CDR1 GTSNPN and CDR2 SVGIG (reference sequence). The CDR3 has 13 residues. The ends lost 0 bases at V and 5 bases at J; junction bases unmatched: 1. The CDR3 loop reads CAWSVGGNNEQFF. The CDR3, as DNA: TGTGCCTGGAGTGTCGGGGGGAACAATGAGCAGTTCTTC. The variable domain in full, with the rest retrieved from reference TRBV30 and TRBJ2-1, is SQTIHQWPATLVQPVGSPLSLECTVEGTSNPNLYWYRQAAGRGLQLLFYSVGIGQISSEVPQNLSASRPQDRQFILSSKKLLLSDSGFYLCAWSVGGNNEQFFGPGTRLTVL.

The chain uses TRBV28 and TRBJ1-2; 7 positions agree with TRBD1. The CDR3 sequence is 14 residues long. Germline-derived CDR1 and CDR2 are MDHEN and SYDVKM. V shed 4 bases, J shed 8 bases, and the junction held 10 bases outside the gene matches. CDR3 sequence (DNA): TGTGCCAGCAGTTGGGACAGTAAAATTGGGGGCTACACCTTC. This gives the protein CASSWDSKIGGYTF.

The chain employs TRBV6-5 and TRBJ1-2; 8 bases agree with TRBD1. The trim removed 7 bases at V and 0 bases at J, leaving 4 bases unmatched. Germline V gene data show CDR1 as MNHEY and CDR2 as SVGAGI. The CDR3 extends over 14 amino acids. This chain's CDR3 is CASIRDRPNYGYTF. The CDR3 DNA reads TGTGCCAGCATACGGGACAGGCCTAACTATGGCTACACCTTC.

The chain carries TRBV7-9 and TRBJ2-1, with 8 nucleotides matching TRBD1. V lost 2 bases to trimming and J lost 0 bases; unmatched junction nucleotides: 6. The CDR3 is 17 amino acids. CDR1 is SEHNR and CDR2 is FQNEAQ in the germline V gene (reference sequence). CDR3 region: CASSLRNRGASYNEQFF. In nucleotides, the CDR3 is TGTGCCAGCAGCTTACGCAACAGGGGGGCCTCCTACAATGAGCAGTTCTTC.

The rearrangement links TRBV6-5 to TRBJ1-3, with TRBD1 matching over 8 bases. The V gene end was trimmed by 6 bases and the J gene end by 2 bases; junction bases not matched to a gene: 3. CDR1 is MNHEY and CDR2 is SVGAGI in the germline V gene. CDR3 length: 14 residues. The CDR3 is CASRDRVPGNTIYF. The CDR3 DNA reads as TGTGCCAGCAGGGACAGGGTGCCTGGAAACACCATATATTTT.

This chain links TRBV2 with TRBJ1-5; D possibly corresponds to TRBD1 (6 bases). The V gene's germline CDR1 is SNHLY and CDR2 FYNNEI. CDR3 length: 15 amino acids. V was pared by 3 bases and J by 0 bases, with 9 bases between. This CDR3 reads CASSEDRDSNQPQHF. The DNA of the CDR3 is TGTGCCAGCAGTGAGGACAGAGATAGCAATCAGCCCCAGCATTTT.

The V gene is TRBV6-1, the J gene TRBJ1-6; D is uncertain. There are 16 residues in the CDR3. In germline, CDR1 is MNHNS, CDR2 SASEGT. Trimming took 0 bases from V and 7 from J, leaving 13 bases between them. The DNA of the CDR3 is TGTGCCAGCAGTGAAGCGCCTTGGGGAGAAAATTCACCCCTCCACTTT. Translation gives CASSEAPWGENSPLHF.

The chain combines TRBV2 with TRBJ1-5; 7 positions match TRBD1. CDR1 is SNHLY, CDR2 FYNNEI, per germline. Trimming cost V 5 bases and J 1 base; bases outside gene matches: 5. This CDR3 comprises 15 residues. CDR3 in amino acids: CASSSPGGSNQPQHF. The CDR3 nucleotides read TGTGCCAGCAGTTCTCCAGGGGGGAGCAATCAGCCCCAGCATTTT.

V usage is TRBV5-4 and J usage is TRBJ1-5; D is undetermined. Trimming cost V 0 bases and J 2 bases, with 9 bases left between them. The CDR3 length is 15 residues. Germline CDR1 SGHNT, CDR2 YYREEE (reference sequence). The CDR3 DNA is TGTGCCAGCAGCTTGGCGGGGTCGGGCAATCAGCCCCAGCATTTT. Translated: CASSLAGSGNQPQHF.

The CDR3 loop is CASSFAPRFTDTQYF. Here the CDR3 DNA reads TGCGCCAGCAGCTTTGCTCCGAGATTCACAGATACGCAGTATTTT. This chain links TRBV5-1 with TRBJ2-3; D gene ambiguous. Germline V lookup: CDR1 SGHRS, CDR2 YFSETQ. The CDR3 has 15 amino acids. The germline V and J ends were trimmed by 2 bases and 2 bases, with 12 bases remaining between them.

The chain combines TRBV9 with TRBJ1-3; no firm D call. This CDR3 comprises 15 residues. V gave up 3 bases and J gave up 0 bases, with 10 bases separating them. Germline CDR1 is SGDLS and CDR2 is YYNGEE. For the CDR3, the DNA is TGTGCCAGCAGCGGCACAGTTACCTCTGGAAACACCATATATTTT. Its protein product is CASSGTVTSGNTIYF.

This clone was seen once. V gene TRBV6-5 combines with J gene TRBJ1-6; 10 nucleotides agree with TRBD1. The CDR3 is 15 amino acids. The V segment lost 1 base and the J segment 8 bases; nucleotides outside the gene matches: 2. Germline CDR1 reads MNHEY; CDR2 reads SVGAGI. The CDR3 bases are TGTGCCAGCAGTTACTACGGACAGGGGGATTCACCCCTCCACTTT. Protein: CASSYYGQGDSPLHF.